The 10 T cell receptor beta chains listed next were all sequenced from one sample in a study of CD8+ T cells in alopecia areata. The sequencing template was cDNA reverse transcribed from extracted RNA. Assay: immunoSEQ multiplex PCR; the TCRdb copy retains only in-frame clones and omits some. Of some 180,000 clones listed, 50% to 65% are singletons. Treatment noted: oral pan-JAK inhibitor, 5-10 mg twice daily. The specimen was CD8+ T cells sorted from blood, collected at week 24, from a patient treated with tofacitinib. These receptors were collected from a human donor with alopecia areata.

This clone occurred a few times. The chain has TRBV19 and TRBJ2-4, with TRBD2 as a possible D gene (5 bases). CDR1 is LNHDA and CDR2 is SQIVND in the germline V gene (reference sequence). The CDR3 has 13 amino acids. Between the trimmed V and J ends, which lost 6 bases and 15 bases, there was a span of 21 bases. The CDR3 DNA follows: TGTGCCAGTAGGAACCGGGGAAACGACCGGCTGTACTTC. It translates to CASRNRGNDRLYF.

The J gene is TRBJ1-1, the V gene TRBV30; D perhaps matches TRBD1 (6 bases). Looked up from germline, CDR1 is GTSNPN and CDR2 is SVGIG (reference sequence). The CDR3 extends over 13 amino acids. V was pared by 0 bases and J by 9 bases, with 14 bases between. The CDR3 loop is CAWSVLPGTQAFF. CDR3 nucleotide sequence: TGTGCCTGGAGTGTACTGCCCGGGACACAAGCTTTCTTT.

This clone has only one observation. The chain employs TRBV27 and TRBJ2-3; tentatively, D is TRBD1 or TRBD2 (5 bases each). The CDR3 covers 14 residues. V was shortened by 5 bases and J by 9 bases, with 18 bases between the two germline ends. Germline V lookup: CDR1 MNHEY, CDR2 SMNVEV (reference sequence). CDR3 DNA sequence: TGTGCCAGCAGTCCAGGGACCTACCTAGAGACGCAGTATTTT. It yields the protein CASSPGTYLETQYF.

The V gene is TRBV30, the J gene TRBJ1-2; D remains ambiguous. CDR1 and CDR2 from the germline V gene are GTSNPN and SVGIG (reference sequence). The CDR3 runs 11 residues. The V end lost 7 bases, the J end lost 7 bases, and 13 bases lay between the germline ends. The DNA of the CDR3 is TGTGCCTTACCTGGCCCGACTGGCTACACCTTC. This sequence encodes CALPGPTGYTF.

The chain carries TRBV23-1 and TRBJ2-3; tentative D call: TRBD2 (6 bases). TRBV23-1 is assigned to the ORF class and has an uncertain function. The CDR3 has 16 amino acids. V lost 4 bases to trimming and J lost 6 bases, with 20 bases between them. CDR3 residues: CASSPRTGVWIDTQYF. CDR3 coding DNA: TGCGCCAGCAGTCCCCGAACGGGGGTGTGGATCGATACGCAGTATTTT.

This clone was detected only a few times. The V gene is TRBV30, the J gene TRBJ2-7, with TRBD1 matching over 8 bases. The CDR3 has 13 amino acids. Per the germline V gene, CDR1 is GTSNPN and CDR2 is SVGIG (reference sequence). Trimming at V came to 0 bases and at J to 6 bases, leaving 4 bases not matched to a gene. The CDR3 protein is CAWSVGTGGEQYF. The CDR3 DNA reads TGTGCCTGGAGTGTCGGGACAGGTGGCGAGCAGTACTTC. Using reference TRBV30 and TRBJ2-7 for the parts outside the CDR3, the full variable domain is SQTIHQWPATLVQPVGSPLSLECTVEGTSNPNLYWYRQAAGRGLQLLFYSVGIGQISSEVPQNLSASRPQDRQFILSSKKLLLSDSGFYLCAWSVGTGGEQYFGPGTRLTVT.

This clone has ten or more counts. The J gene is TRBJ2-2, the V gene TRBV6-6, with D perhaps matching TRBD1 (6 bases). Germline V gene lookup returns CDR1 MNHNY and CDR2 SVGAGI (reference sequence). The CDR3 contains 15 residues. V lost 5 bases, J lost 1 base, and 11 bases lay in between. CDR3 residues: CASSDTGKNTGELFF. CDR3 nucleotides: TGTGCCAGCAGTGACACAGGGAAGAACACCGGGGAGCTGTTTTTT.

This chain connects TRBV4-3 to TRBJ2-5, with 9 bases lining up with TRBD1. The J call may be incorrect, as the DNA end agrees better with TRBJ2-7. CDR1 LGHNA and CDR2 YSLEER come from the germline V gene. CDR3 size: 14 residues. The CDR3 is CASGPGTGSYEQYF. The CDR3 coding sequence is TGCGCCAGCGGACCGGGGACAGGGTCCTACGAGCAGTACTTC.

This chain uses TRBV29-1 with TRBJ2-2, with TRBD1 matching 10 bases. Germline V gene lookup returns CDR1 SQVTM and CDR2 ANQGSEA. The CDR3 runs to 14 residues. Trimming removed 1 base from V and 7 bases from J; junction bases left unmatched: 3. The CDR3, as DNA: TGCAGCGTTGAAGGAGGGACAGGGGTCGGGGAGCTGTTTTTT. It translates to CSVEGGTGVGELFF.

Only a few counts were recorded for this clone. The CDR3 region has the DNA TGTGCCAGCAGTTTCTCAGTTAATGAGCAGTTCTTC. Translated: CASSFSVNEQFF. The V and J genes are TRBV28 and TRBJ2-1, with D hard to call. The CDR3 length is 12 residues. The ends were cut back, 3 bases at V and 7 bases at J, with 7 bases in the middle. Germline CDR1 reads MDHEN; CDR2 reads SYDVKM.